This is a list of T cell receptor beta chains from one sample in a study of cytomegalovirus exposure and HLA in healthy donors. Only in-frame clones appear in the TCRdb table, and some are missing; sequencing was by immunoSEQ multiplex PCR. There are some 150,000 clones in the sample; over 75% occur only once, and around 3.1% lies in the top ten. What was sequenced was PBMCs. The receptors here all came from a female donor in good health and CMV-seronegative. Both conserved end residues are part of each CDR3. D genes are given only for firm matches. Only part of the rows carry a size: once, few, many, or a class if the clone is expanded.

abundance	v_gene	j_gene	d_gene	CDR3aa	CDR3nt
NA	TRBV2	TRBJ1-4	NA	CASRLAGPWGNEKLFF	TGTGCCAGCAGGCTAGCGGGCCCTTGGGGTAATGAAAAACTGTTTTTT
NA	TRBV6-5	TRBJ2-1	TRBD1	CASFRGLYGEQFF	TGTGCCAGCTTCAGGGGGCTTTACGGTGAGCAGTTCTTC
NA	TRBV2	TRBJ1-3	TRBD1	CASRGDSRMPLYF	TGTGCCAGCAGAGGGGACAGCCGGATGCCCCTATATTTT
NA	TRBV20-1	TRBJ2-1	NA	CSASSYEQFF	TGCAGTGCTAGTAGCTATGAGCAGTTCTTC
NA	TRBV6-6	TRBJ1-1	NA	CASSYLQGNTEAFF	TGTGCCAGCAGTTACTTACAGGGTAATACTGAAGCTTTCTTT
NA	TRBV20-1	TRBJ2-7	NA	CSSPGNEQYF	TGCAGTTCCCCAGGGAACGAGCAGTACTTC
once	TRBV19	TRBJ2-5	NA	CASSIGVGETQYF	TGTGCCAGTAGTATCGGGGTGGGCGAGACCCAGTACTTC
NA	TRBV28	TRBJ1-5	NA	CASSSQGRSGHF	TGTGCCAGCAGTTCCCAGGGAAGGTCGGGGCATTTT
NA	TRBV7-2	TRBJ2-3	TRBD2	CASSTGLAGRTDTQYF	TGTGCCAGCAGCACGGGACTAGCGGGGCGCACAGATACGCAGTATTTT
NA	TRBV29-1	TRBJ2-3	TRBD2	CSVSGGGTDTQYF	TGCAGCGTTTCTGGGGGGGGCACAGATACGCAGTATTTT
NA	TRBV6-5	TRBJ1-2	TRBD1	CASSYGDRAGYGYTF	TGTGCCAGCAGTTACGGGGACAGGGCAGGCTATGGCTACACCTTC
NA	TRBV9	TRBJ2-1	NA	CASSPRGGTAYSGVYNEQFF	TGTGCCAGCAGCCCCCGCGGGGGGACAGCATACTCGGGGGTGTACAATGAGCAGTTCTTC
NA	TRBV7-8	TRBJ2-7	TRBD2	CASSSGLAGNEQYF	TGTGCCAGCAGCTCGGGACTAGCGGGAAACGAGCAGTACTTC
NA	TRBV7-9	TRBJ2-1	TRBD1	CASSLGPDRGIGNEQFF	TGTGCCAGCAGCTTAGGTCCCGACAGGGGAATTGGGAATGAGCAGTTCTTC
NA	TRBV10-1	TRBJ2-2	NA	CASSEHVESLSTGELFF	TGCGCCAGCAGTGAGCATGTCGAGAGCTTGTCCACCGGGGAGCTGTTTTTT
NA	TRBV6-5	TRBJ1-2	TRBD1	CASSTGAYGYTF	TGTGCCAGCTCGACAGGGGCCTATGGCTACACCTTC
few	TRBV29-1	TRBJ2-2	NA	CSVERGGELFF	TGCAGCGTTGAAAGAGGCGGGGAGCTGTTTTTT
NA	TRBV6-6	TRBJ2-3	NA	CASNIARSTDTQYF	TGTGCCAGCAATATAGCGCGAAGCACAGATACGCAGTATTTT
NA	TRBV7-8	TRBJ1-6	NA	CASSPRVLQLHNSPLHF	TGTGCCAGCAGCCCCCGGGTCCTACAACTCCATAATTCACCCCTCCACTTT
NA	TRBV7-3	TRBJ2-1	TRBD2	CASSFGGGPYNEQFF	TGTGCCAGCAGCTTTGGCGGGGGACCCTACAATGAGCAGTTCTTC
NA	TRBV7-2	TRBJ2-1	NA	CASSLWGDEQFF	TGTGCCAGCAGCTTATGGGGCGATGAGCAGTTCTTC
few	TRBV7-2	TRBJ2-2	NA	CASSLVGGGNTGELFF	TGTGCCAGCAGCTTAGTTGGCGGAGGAAACACCGGGGAGCTGTTTTTT
NA	TRBV11-2	TRBJ2-1	TRBD2	CASSLEGAGVGFYNEQFF	TGTGCCAGCAGCTTAGAAGGAGCGGGAGTAGGATTCTACAATGAGCAGTTCTTC
NA	TRBV5-6	TRBJ2-5	TRBD1	CASSLPTAGGFKTQYF	TGTGCCAGCAGCTTGCCCACCGCAGGGGGTTTCAAGACCCAGTACTTC
once	TRBV10-3	TRBJ1-1	TRBD1	CAISESFDRGSTEAFF	TGTGCCATCAGTGAGTCGTTTGACAGGGGATCGACTGAAGCTTTCTTT
NA	TRBV7-8	TRBJ1-5	TRBD1	CASSIRGTNQPQHF	TGTGCCAGCAGCATCAGGGGGACCAATCAGCCCCAGCATTTT
NA	TRBV9	TRBJ1-1	NA	CASSVSAIAEAFF	TGTGCCAGCAGCGTTTCCGCTATAGCTGAAGCTTTCTTT